A selection of T cell receptor beta chains follows, all from one sample in a study of T cell responses to AZD1222 COVID-19 vaccine. The assay was immunoSEQ multiplex PCR, and TCRdb's table has in-frame clones only and misses some. The sample holds 150,000 to 200,000 clones, 85% to 95% seen once. Sequences were derived from peripheral blood, sampled on day 0 of AZD1222 vaccination. The receptors shown here come from an adult in good health. The CDR3 runs from the conserved cysteine through the conserved F or W. Each record gives: V gene, J gene, clone size, D gene, CDR3 DNA, CDR3 protein. The D gene is left open where the match is weak. Size is stated for part of the rows, as once, few or many counts, or as a class when the clone is expanded.

v_gene: TRBV30
j_gene: TRBJ1-1
abundance: -
d_gene: TRBD1
CDR3nt: TGTGCCTGGACCCTTGACAGGGGCGGGAAAGCTTTCTTT
CDR3aa: CAWTLDRGGKAFF

v_gene: TRBV29-1
j_gene: TRBJ1-1
abundance: -
d_gene: -
CDR3nt: TGCAGCGTTGGAGGGACCGTGGTGAACACTGAAGCTTTCTTT
CDR3aa: CSVGGTVVNTEAFF

v_gene: TRBV12-5
j_gene: TRBJ1-2
abundance: -
d_gene: -
CDR3nt: TGTGCTAGTGGTTTGGTACTACGTCAGGCTAACTATGGCTACACCTTC
CDR3aa: CASGLVLRQANYGYTF

v_gene: TRBV25-1
j_gene: TRBJ1-2
abundance: -
d_gene: -
CDR3nt: TGTGCCAGCAGTGATCAGGGGTATGGCTACACCTTC
CDR3aa: CASSDQGYGYTF

v_gene: TRBV29-1
j_gene: TRBJ1-5
abundance: -
d_gene: -
CDR3nt: TGCAGCGTTGAAGAATCAGTGGGTCAGCCCCAGCATTTT
CDR3aa: CSVEESVGQPQHF

v_gene: TRBV6-6
j_gene: TRBJ1-2
abundance: -
d_gene: TRBD1
CDR3nt: TGTGCCAGCAGTTACGGGGGACAGGGAAACTATGGCTACACCTTC
CDR3aa: CASSYGGQGNYGYTF

v_gene: TRBV19
j_gene: TRBJ2-2
abundance: -
d_gene: TRBD2
CDR3nt: TGCGCCAGTAGTTCCCGACTAGCGGTTAACACCGGGGAGCTGTTTTTT
CDR3aa: CASSSRLAVNTGELFF

v_gene: TRBV3-1/TRBV3-2
j_gene: TRBJ1-1
abundance: -
d_gene: -
CDR3nt: TGTGCCAGCAGCCACTACAGGGAAACTGAAGCTTTCTTT
CDR3aa: CASSHYRETEAFF

v_gene: TRBV11-2
j_gene: TRBJ1-2
abundance: once
d_gene: TRBD1
CDR3nt: TGTGCCAGCAGCCGCACAGGGGGCGGGGAAGATGGCTACACCTTC
CDR3aa: CASSRTGGGEDGYTF

v_gene: TRBV5-5
j_gene: TRBJ2-7
abundance: -
d_gene: TRBD1
CDR3nt: TGTGCCAGCAGCTATGGACAGGTTTCCGACGAGCAGTACTTC
CDR3aa: CASSYGQVSDEQYF

v_gene: TRBV13
j_gene: TRBJ2-3
abundance: -
d_gene: -
CDR3nt: TGTGCCAGCAGCACCGTCTCGGATACGCAGTATTTT
CDR3aa: CASSTVSDTQYF

v_gene: TRBV19
j_gene: TRBJ1-5
abundance: -
d_gene: TRBD1
CDR3nt: TGTGCCACCCAGGGGGGTGTAGGGGCGGGGGATCAGCCCCAGCATTTT
CDR3aa: CATQGGVGAGDQPQHF

v_gene: TRBV7-9
j_gene: TRBJ1-2
abundance: -
d_gene: -
CDR3nt: TGTGCCAGCAGCTCCAACAGGGTTCTAGGCTACACCTTC
CDR3aa: CASSSNRVLGYTF

v_gene: TRBV29-1
j_gene: TRBJ2-1
abundance: -
d_gene: TRBD2
CDR3nt: TGCAGCGTTACCCCGGGAGTCGGCGGGAGGACCTTTTCCTACAATGAGCAGTTCTTC
CDR3aa: CSVTPGVGGRTFSYNEQFF

v_gene: TRBV6-2/TRBV6-3
j_gene: TRBJ2-6
abundance: -
d_gene: TRBD2
CDR3nt: TGTGCCAGCAGTTACTCCGAAACTAGCGGGGGCCCTAGCTCTGGGGCCAACGTCCTGACTTTC
CDR3aa: CASSYSETSGGPSSGANVLTF

v_gene: TRBV18
j_gene: TRBJ1-1
abundance: -
d_gene: -
CDR3nt: TGTGCCAGCTCACACTCCTCCGGGGGACTCAACACTGAAGCTTTCTTT
CDR3aa: CASSHSSGGLNTEAFF

v_gene: TRBV19
j_gene: TRBJ1-1
abundance: -
d_gene: -
CDR3nt: TGTGCCAGTAGTATAGATCTAAGGAACACTGAAGCTTTCTTT
CDR3aa: CASSIDLRNTEAFF

v_gene: TRBV19
j_gene: TRBJ1-5
abundance: -
d_gene: -
CDR3nt: TGTGCCACCACAGGGTTCGAAAGCAATCAGCCCCAGCATTTT
CDR3aa: CATTGFESNQPQHF

v_gene: TRBV5-6
j_gene: TRBJ1-2
abundance: -
d_gene: -
CDR3nt: TGTGCCAGCAGCTTGGTTAATATAGGGTCTAACTATGGCTACACCTTC
CDR3aa: CASSLVNIGSNYGYTF

v_gene: TRBV11-2
j_gene: TRBJ2-7
abundance: -
d_gene: TRBD2
CDR3nt: TGTGCCACCGGAGGGCCCAGCGGGAGGTTAATATACGAGCAGTACTTC
CDR3aa: CATGGPSGRLIYEQYF

v_gene: TRBV13
j_gene: TRBJ2-1
abundance: -
d_gene: -
CDR3nt: TGTGCCAGCAGCTTACCCTCCCCCGGGTATAGTGAGCAGTTCTTC
CDR3aa: CASSLPSPGYSEQFF

v_gene: TRBV5-1
j_gene: TRBJ1-1
abundance: -
d_gene: -
CDR3nt: TGCGCCAGCAGCTTCCAGGGAGTGAACACTGAAGCTTTCTTT
CDR3aa: CASSFQGVNTEAFF

v_gene: TRBV18
j_gene: TRBJ2-5
abundance: -
d_gene: TRBD1
CDR3nt: TGTGCCAGCTCACCATCTCGGACAGGGGGCCTGGAGACCCAGTACTTC
CDR3aa: CASSPSRTGGLETQYF

v_gene: TRBV29-1
j_gene: TRBJ2-1
abundance: -
d_gene: -
CDR3nt: TGCAGCGTTGAAGATATCGGGCGTAGCTCCTACAATGAGCAGTTCTTC
CDR3aa: CSVEDIGRSSYNEQFF

v_gene: TRBV6-5
j_gene: TRBJ2-7
abundance: -
d_gene: -
CDR3nt: TGTGCCAGCAGCGCCCGGGACCCACTTGCATACGAGCAGTACTTC
CDR3aa: CASSARDPLAYEQYF

v_gene: TRBV19
j_gene: TRBJ1-2
abundance: -
d_gene: -
CDR3nt: TGTGCCAGTAGTGACCCGGGACTTACTAACTATGGCTACACCTTC
CDR3aa: CASSDPGLTNYGYTF

v_gene: TRBV6-4
j_gene: TRBJ1-2
abundance: -
d_gene: -
CDR3nt: TGTGCCAGCTGGGACGGAACTAACTATGGCTACACCTTC
CDR3aa: CASWDGTNYGYTF

v_gene: TRBV7-6
j_gene: TRBJ1-2
abundance: -
d_gene: TRBD1
CDR3nt: TGTGCCAGCAGCTTGGGGGGCAGGGGGCAACGAGGGTATGGCTACACCTTC
CDR3aa: CASSLGGRGQRGYGYTF

v_gene: TRBV27
j_gene: TRBJ2-3
abundance: -
d_gene: TRBD2
CDR3nt: TGTGCCAGCAGTTCCCCGGGACTAGCGGGGGGCACAGATACGCAGTATTTT
CDR3aa: CASSSPGLAGGTDTQYF

v_gene: TRBV15
j_gene: TRBJ1-1
abundance: -
d_gene: -
CDR3nt: TGTGCCACCAGCAGAGTTATCGGGGTGTCCACTGAAGCTTTCTTT
CDR3aa: CATSRVIGVSTEAFF

v_gene: TRBV3-1/TRBV3-2
j_gene: TRBJ2-7
abundance: -
d_gene: TRBD2
CDR3nt: TGTGCCAGCAGCCAAGTAGCGGGGCGGGTCAGGGGCGAGCAGTACTTC
CDR3aa: CASSQVAGRVRGEQYF

v_gene: TRBV4-2
j_gene: TRBJ2-6
abundance: -
d_gene: TRBD2
CDR3nt: TGTGCCAGCAGCCAAGCCCGACTAGCGGGCGCTGGGGCCAACGTCCTGACTTTC
CDR3aa: CASSQARLAGAGANVLTF